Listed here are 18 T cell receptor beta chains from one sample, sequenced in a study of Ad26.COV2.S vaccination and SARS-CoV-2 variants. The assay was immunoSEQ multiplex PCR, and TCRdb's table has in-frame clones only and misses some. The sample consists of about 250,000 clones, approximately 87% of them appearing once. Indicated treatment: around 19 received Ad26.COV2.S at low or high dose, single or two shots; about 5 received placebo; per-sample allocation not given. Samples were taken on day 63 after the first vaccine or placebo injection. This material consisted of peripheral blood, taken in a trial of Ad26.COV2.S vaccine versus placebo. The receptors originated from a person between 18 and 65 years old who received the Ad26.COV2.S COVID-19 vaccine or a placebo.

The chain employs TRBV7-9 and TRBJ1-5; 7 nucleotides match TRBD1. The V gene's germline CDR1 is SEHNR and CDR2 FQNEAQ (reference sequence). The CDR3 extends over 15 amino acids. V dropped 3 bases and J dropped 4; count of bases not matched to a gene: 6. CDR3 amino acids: CASSFGQDSNQPQHF. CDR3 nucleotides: TGTGCCAGCAGCTTCGGACAGGATAGTAATCAGCCCCAGCATTTT.

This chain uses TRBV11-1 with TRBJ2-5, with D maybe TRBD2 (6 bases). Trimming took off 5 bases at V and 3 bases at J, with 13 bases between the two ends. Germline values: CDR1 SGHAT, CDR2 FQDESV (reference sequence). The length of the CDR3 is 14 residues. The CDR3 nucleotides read TGTGCCAGCAGCCCGGGCGGGAATGAAGAGACCCAGTACTTC. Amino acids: CASSPGGNEETQYF.

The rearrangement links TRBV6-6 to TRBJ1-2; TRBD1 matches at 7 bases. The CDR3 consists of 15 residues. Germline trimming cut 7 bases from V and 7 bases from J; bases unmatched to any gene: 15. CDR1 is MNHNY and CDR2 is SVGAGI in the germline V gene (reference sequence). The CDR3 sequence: CASISPTGKVRGYTF. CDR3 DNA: TGTGCCAGCATCTCCCCGACAGGGAAGGTGCGTGGCTACACCTTC.

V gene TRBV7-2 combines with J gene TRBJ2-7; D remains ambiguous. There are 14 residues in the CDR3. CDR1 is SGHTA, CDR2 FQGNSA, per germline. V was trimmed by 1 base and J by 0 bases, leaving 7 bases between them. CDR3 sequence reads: CASSLVVSSYEQYF. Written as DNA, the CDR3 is TGTGCCAGCAGCTTAGTTGTAAGCTCCTACGAGCAGTACTTC.

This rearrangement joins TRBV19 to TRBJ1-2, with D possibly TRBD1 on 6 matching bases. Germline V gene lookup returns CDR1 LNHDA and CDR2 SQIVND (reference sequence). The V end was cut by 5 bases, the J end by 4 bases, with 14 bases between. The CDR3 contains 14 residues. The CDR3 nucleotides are TGTGCCAGTAGTTTGACAGGTGACGTCTATGGCTACACCTTC. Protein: CASSLTGDVYGYTF.

CDR3 sequence: CATSREVNFGEKLFF. DNA of the CDR3: TGTGCCACCAGCAGAGAGGTGAACTTCGGCGAAAAACTGTTTTTT. The rearrangement joins TRBV15 to TRBJ1-4; D unclear. The CDR3 is 15 amino acids. CDR1 LNHNV and CDR2 YYDKDF come from the germline V gene (reference sequence). V gave up 0 bases and J gave up 8 bases, with 13 bases separating them.

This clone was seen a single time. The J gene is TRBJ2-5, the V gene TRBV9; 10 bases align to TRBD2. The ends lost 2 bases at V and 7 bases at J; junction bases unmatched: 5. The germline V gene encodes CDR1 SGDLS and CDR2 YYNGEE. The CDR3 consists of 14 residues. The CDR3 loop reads CASSVTSGVGTQYF. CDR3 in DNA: TGTGCCAGCAGCGTTACTAGCGGGGTCGGGACCCAGTACTTC.

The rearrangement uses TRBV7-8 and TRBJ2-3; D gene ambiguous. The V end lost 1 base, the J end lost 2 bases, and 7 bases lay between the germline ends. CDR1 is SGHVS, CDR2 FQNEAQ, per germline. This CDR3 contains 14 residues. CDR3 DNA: TGTGCCAGCAGCTTAGATTTAGTCACAGATACGCAGTATTTT. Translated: CASSLDLVTDTQYF.

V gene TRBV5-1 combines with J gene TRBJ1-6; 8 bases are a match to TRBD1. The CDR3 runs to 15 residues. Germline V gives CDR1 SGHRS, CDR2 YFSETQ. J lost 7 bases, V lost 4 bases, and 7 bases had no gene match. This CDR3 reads CASSADRALNSPLHF. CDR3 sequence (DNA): TGCGCCAGCAGCGCGGACAGGGCCTTAAATTCACCCCTCCACTTT.

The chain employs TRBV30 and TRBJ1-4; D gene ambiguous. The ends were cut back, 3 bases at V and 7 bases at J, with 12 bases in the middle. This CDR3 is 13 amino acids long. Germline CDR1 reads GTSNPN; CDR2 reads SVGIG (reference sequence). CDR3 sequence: CAWSGQLGEKLFF. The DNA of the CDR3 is TGTGCCTGGAGCGGCCAGCTAGGTGAAAAACTGTTTTTT.

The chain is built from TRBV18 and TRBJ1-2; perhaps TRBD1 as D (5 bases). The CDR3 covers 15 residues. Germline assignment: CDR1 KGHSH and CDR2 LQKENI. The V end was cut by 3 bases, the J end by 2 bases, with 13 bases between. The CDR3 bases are TGTGCCAGCTCACCCACAGGTGATTACAACTATGGCTACACCTTC. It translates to CASSPTGDYNYGYTF.

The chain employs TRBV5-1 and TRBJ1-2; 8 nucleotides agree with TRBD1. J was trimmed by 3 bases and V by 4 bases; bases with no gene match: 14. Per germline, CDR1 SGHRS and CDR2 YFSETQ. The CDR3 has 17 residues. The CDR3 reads CASSAVQGGLYYYGYTF. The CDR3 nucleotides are TGCGCCAGCAGCGCAGTACAGGGGGGCCTCTATTACTATGGCTACACCTTC.

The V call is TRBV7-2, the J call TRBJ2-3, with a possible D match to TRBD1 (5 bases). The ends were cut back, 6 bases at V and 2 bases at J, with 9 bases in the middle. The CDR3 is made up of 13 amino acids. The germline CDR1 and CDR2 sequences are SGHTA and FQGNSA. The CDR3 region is CASSPDITDTQYF. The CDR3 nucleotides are TGTGCCAGCAGTCCGGACATCACAGATACGCAGTATTTT.

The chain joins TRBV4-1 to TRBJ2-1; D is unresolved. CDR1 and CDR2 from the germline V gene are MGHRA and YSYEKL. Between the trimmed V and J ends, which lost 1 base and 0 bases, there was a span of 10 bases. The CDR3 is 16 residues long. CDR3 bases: TGCGCCAGCAGCCAAGCTGGAGAGAGCTCCTACAATGAGCAGTTCTTC. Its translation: CASSQAGESSYNEQFF.

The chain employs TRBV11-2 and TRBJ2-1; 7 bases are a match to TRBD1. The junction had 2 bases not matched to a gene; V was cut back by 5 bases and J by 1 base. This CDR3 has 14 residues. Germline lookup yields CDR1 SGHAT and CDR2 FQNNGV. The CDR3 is CASSRGQSYNEQFF. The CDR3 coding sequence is TGTGCCAGCAGCAGGGGACAGTCCTACAATGAGCAGTTCTTC. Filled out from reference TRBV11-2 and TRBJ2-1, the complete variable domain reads EAGVAQSPRYKIIEKRQSVAFWCNPISGHATLYWYQQILGQGPKLLIQFQNNGVVDDSQLPKDRFSAERLKGVDSTLKIQPAKLEDSAVYLCASSRGQSYNEQFFGPGTRLTVL.

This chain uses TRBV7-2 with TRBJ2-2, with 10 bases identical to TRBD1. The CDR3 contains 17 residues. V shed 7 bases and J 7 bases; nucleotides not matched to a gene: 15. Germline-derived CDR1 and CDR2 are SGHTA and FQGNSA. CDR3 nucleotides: TGTGCCAGCACCGACCGTGGGACAGGGGTGTCGGGCGGGGAGCTGTTTTTT. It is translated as CASTDRGTGVSGGELFF. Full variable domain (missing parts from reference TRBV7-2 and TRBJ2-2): GAGVSQSPSNKVTEKGKDVELRCDPISGHTALYWYRQSLGQGLEFLIYFQGNSAPDKSGLPSDRFSAERTGGSVSTLTIQRTQQEDSAVYLCASTDRGTGVSGGELFFGEGSRLTVL.

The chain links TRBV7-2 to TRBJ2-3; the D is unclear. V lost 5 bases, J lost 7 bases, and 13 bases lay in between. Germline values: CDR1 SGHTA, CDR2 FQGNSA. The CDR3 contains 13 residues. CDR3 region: CASSARTLNTQYF. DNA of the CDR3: TGTGCCAGCAGCGCCCGGACCCTCAATACGCAGTATTTT.

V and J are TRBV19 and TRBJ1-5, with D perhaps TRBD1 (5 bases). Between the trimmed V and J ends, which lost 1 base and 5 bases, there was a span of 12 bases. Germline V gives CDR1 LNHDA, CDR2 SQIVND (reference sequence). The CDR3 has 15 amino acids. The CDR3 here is CASSIGPGRDQPQHF. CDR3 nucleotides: TGTGCCAGTAGTATAGGTCCAGGGAGGGATCAGCCCCAGCATTTT.